Listed here are 22 T cell receptor beta chains from one sample, sequenced in a study of T cells expressing NK-cell markers (dated by TCRdb to about 2020). The library was produced with 5' RACE. Instrument used: Illumina HiSeq 2000. Based on TCRdb reprocessing of the reads, there is one entry per CDR3 protein sequence, and DNA is missing. Per the sample table, the count is hundreds of thousands of distinct CDR3 sequences. Roughly 3.5% of the sample is held by the ten biggest clonotypes. The sample comprised blood T cells: a sorted CD56 or NKG2C T cell subset, CD4+ or CD8+ T cells, or bulk PBMC T cells (not recorded which). These receptor sequences come from a young man in good health. Donor details come from another sample of the same person, matched by shared clones.

The V gene is TRBV19, the J gene TRBJ2-7; TCRdb calls TRBD1, which cannot be checked without DNA. The CDR3 runs 15 residues. CDR1 and CDR2 from the germline V gene are LNHDA and SQIVND (reference sequence). This CDR3 reads CASSAPRQGAYEQYF.

V is TRBV9 and J is TRBJ2-5; TCRdb returns TRBD2, unconfirmable since there is no DNA. CDR1 SGDLS and CDR2 YYNGEE come from the germline V gene. CDR3 size: 16 residues. CDR3 protein: CASSVAAGGPLETQYF.

The chain is built from TRBV30 and TRBJ1-3. The CDR3 is 15 residues long. Germline CDR1 and CDR2: GTSNPN and SVGIG (reference sequence). CDR3 sequence: CAWSVRRSSGNTIYF.

The chain joins TRBV5-6 to TRBJ2-2; TCRdb's D gene call, TRBD1, goes unchecked for lack of DNA. Germline CDR1 SGHDT, CDR2 YYEEEE. CDR3 size: 16 residues. CDR3: CASSLGTGPNTGELFF.

J is TRBJ1-4 and V is TRBV6-1. Germline V gene sequence: CDR1 MNHNS, CDR2 SASEGT. CDR3 length: 13 residues. This chain's CDR3 is CASRAVLEGTLFF.

The V and J genes are TRBV7-6 and TRBJ2-2; TCRdb's D call of TRBD2 is untestable without DNA. The CDR3 extends over 18 amino acids. The germline gives CDR1 SGHVS, CDR2 FNYEAQ. This CDR3 reads CASSFSGDSDFFTGELFF.

The J gene is TRBJ1-5, the V gene TRBV7-2; as DNA is missing, the TRBD1 call by TCRdb cannot be tested. CDR1 and CDR2 (germline): SGHTA, FQGNSA. The CDR3 runs to 15 residues. The CDR3 sequence: CASSLVPGGNQPQHF.

The rearrangement joins TRBV11-2 to TRBJ2-1; the TCRdb D gene call, TRBD1, has no DNA to confirm it. The CDR3 loop spans 15 amino acids. Germline CDR1 reads SGHAT; CDR2 reads FQNNGV. Here the CDR3 reads CASSLHRTGLNEQFF.

The V call is TRBV12-3 or TRBV12-4, the J call TRBJ2-1; the D call of TRBD1 rests on TCRdb alone, since no DNA is present to check it. The CDR3 is 16 amino acids. The CDR3 loop reads CASMTRRTSFYNEQFF.

The genes are TRBV7-9 and TRBJ1-4. The CDR3 length is 13 residues. The germline V gene encodes CDR1 SEHNR and CDR2 FQNEAQ (reference sequence). This CDR3 reads CASNPPGRAKLFF.

The V gene is TRBV5-1, the J gene TRBJ2-7. CDR1 is SGHRS and CDR2 is YFSETQ in the germline V gene. This CDR3 is built from 14 residues. The CDR3 region is CASSLPGNPYEQYF.

The J gene is TRBJ1-5, the V gene TRBV28; TCRdb calls TRBD1, which cannot be checked without DNA. Germline assignment: CDR1 MDHEN and CDR2 SYDVKM. This CDR3 is built from 14 residues. The CDR3 spells CASTDDRYNQPQHF. Together with reference TRBV28 and TRBJ1-5, the CDR3 gives the full variable domain: DVKVTQSSRYLVKRTGEKVFLECVQDMDHENMFWYRQDPGLGLRLIYFSYDVKMKEKGDIPEGYSVSREKKERFSLILESASTNQTSMYLCASTDDRYNQPQHFGDGTRLSIL.

V is TRBV7-6 and J is TRBJ2-1; TCRdb's D call of TRBD1 is untestable without DNA. This CDR3 contains 14 residues. The V gene's germline CDR1 is SGHVS and CDR2 FNYEAQ. The CDR3 reads CASKPGRRGNEQFF.

Here the CDR3 reads CASSYAEGAGENEQYF. This chain uses TRBV6-7 with TRBJ2-7; as DNA is missing, the TRBD2 call by TCRdb cannot be tested. Being an ORF, TRBV6-7 has a function that is uncertain. The length of the CDR3 is 16 residues.

The CDR3 loop is CASSQGRAEASGSSKNEQFF. The J gene is TRBJ2-1, the V gene TRBV4-3; with no DNA, the TCRdb D assignment of TRBD2 cannot be verified. There are 20 residues in the CDR3. Germline assignment: CDR1 LGHNA and CDR2 YSLEER.

The V gene is TRBV12-3 or TRBV12-4, the J gene TRBJ2-3; TCRdb calls TRBD2, which cannot be checked without DNA. The CDR3 covers 14 residues. CDR3 in amino acids: CASSWREWEDTQYF.

This CDR3 is CASSPQTGLGEKLFF. V usage is TRBV7-2 and J usage is TRBJ1-4; TCRdb gives TRBD1 as the D gene, but with no DNA this cannot be confirmed. Germline CDR1 SGHTA, CDR2 FQGNSA. This CDR3 spans 15 amino acids.

The chain employs TRBV28 and TRBJ2-1; TCRdb selects TRBD1, and the lack of DNA leaves this call unchecked. Germline CDR1 and CDR2: MDHEN and SYDVKM. There are 16 residues in the CDR3. CDR3 residues: CASNIRGTVAYNEQFF.

V is TRBV20-1 and J is TRBJ2-4; TCRdb outputs TRBD2, but without DNA this stays unchecked. Germline CDR1 reads DFQATT; CDR2 reads SNEGSKA (reference sequence). This CDR3 comprises 15 residues. The CDR3: CSASRAAGGGNIQYF.

CDR3 protein: CASRTYSTTTSEQYF. The chain carries TRBV5-1 and TRBJ2-7. The CDR3 covers 15 residues. Germline V gene data show CDR1 as SGHRS and CDR2 as YFSETQ.

The chain links TRBV25-1 to TRBJ2-2; checking the TCRdb D call of TRBD2 is not possible without DNA. This CDR3 has 13 residues. Germline CDR1 and CDR2: MGHDK and SYGVNS. The CDR3 loop is CATRHLLEGELFF.

The chain joins TRBV3-1 to TRBJ2-3. This CDR3 contains 14 residues. The germline V gene encodes CDR1 LGHDT and CDR2 YNNKEL (reference sequence). The CDR3: CASSQDPKEDTQYF.